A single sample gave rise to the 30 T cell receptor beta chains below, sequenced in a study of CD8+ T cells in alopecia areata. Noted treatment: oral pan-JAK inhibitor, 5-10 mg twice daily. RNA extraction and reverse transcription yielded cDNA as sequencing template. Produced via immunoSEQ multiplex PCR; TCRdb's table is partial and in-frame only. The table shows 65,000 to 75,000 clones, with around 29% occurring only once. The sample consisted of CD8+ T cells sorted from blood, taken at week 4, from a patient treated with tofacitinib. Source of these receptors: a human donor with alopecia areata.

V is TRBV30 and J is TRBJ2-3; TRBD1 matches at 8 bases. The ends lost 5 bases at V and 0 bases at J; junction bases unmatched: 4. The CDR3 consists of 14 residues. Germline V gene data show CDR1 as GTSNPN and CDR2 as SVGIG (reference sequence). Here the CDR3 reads CAWSDRASTDTQYF. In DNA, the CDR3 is TGTGCCTGGTCGGACAGGGCAAGCACAGATACGCAGTATTTT.

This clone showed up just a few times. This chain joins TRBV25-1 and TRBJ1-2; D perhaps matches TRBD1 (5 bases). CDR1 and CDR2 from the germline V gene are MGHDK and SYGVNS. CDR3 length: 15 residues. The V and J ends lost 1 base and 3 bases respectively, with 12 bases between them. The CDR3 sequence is CASSESQLGDYGYTF. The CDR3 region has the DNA TGTGCCAGCAGTGAATCCCAACTGGGGGACTATGGCTACACCTTC.

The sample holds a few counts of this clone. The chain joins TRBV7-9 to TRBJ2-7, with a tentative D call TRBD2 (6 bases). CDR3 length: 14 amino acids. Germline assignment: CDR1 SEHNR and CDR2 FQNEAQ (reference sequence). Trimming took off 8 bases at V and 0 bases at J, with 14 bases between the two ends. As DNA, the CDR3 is TGTGCCAGCCTCGATGGGGGGAACTCCTACGAGCAGTACTTC. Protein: CASLDGGNSYEQYF.

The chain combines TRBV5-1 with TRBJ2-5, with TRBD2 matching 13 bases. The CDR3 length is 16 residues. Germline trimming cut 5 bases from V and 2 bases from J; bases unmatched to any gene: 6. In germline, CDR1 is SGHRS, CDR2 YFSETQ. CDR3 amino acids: CASSSRLAGGQETQYF. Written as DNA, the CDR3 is TGCGCCAGCAGTTCCCGACTAGCGGGAGGACAAGAGACCCAGTACTTC.

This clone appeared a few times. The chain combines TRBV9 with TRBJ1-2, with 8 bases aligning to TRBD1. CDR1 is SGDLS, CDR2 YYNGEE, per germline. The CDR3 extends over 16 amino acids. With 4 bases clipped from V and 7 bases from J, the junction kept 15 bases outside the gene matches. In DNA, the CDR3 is TGTGCCAGCAGCCTTATCCCCCCGGGACAGGTTTCTGGCTACACCTTC. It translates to CASSLIPPGQVSGYTF.

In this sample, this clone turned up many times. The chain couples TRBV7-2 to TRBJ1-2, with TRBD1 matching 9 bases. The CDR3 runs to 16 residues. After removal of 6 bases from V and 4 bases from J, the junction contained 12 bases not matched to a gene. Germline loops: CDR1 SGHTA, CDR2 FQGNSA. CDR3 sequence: CASRAARDRVGYGYTF. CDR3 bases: TGTGCCAGCAGAGCCGCGAGGGACAGGGTTGGCTATGGCTACACCTTC. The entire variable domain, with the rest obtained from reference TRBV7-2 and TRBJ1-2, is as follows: GAGVSQSPSNKVTEKGKDVELRCDPISGHTALYWYRQSLGQGLEFLIYFQGNSAPDKSGLPSDRFSAERTGGSVSTLTIQRTQQEDSAVYLCASRAARDRVGYGYTFGSGTRLTVV.

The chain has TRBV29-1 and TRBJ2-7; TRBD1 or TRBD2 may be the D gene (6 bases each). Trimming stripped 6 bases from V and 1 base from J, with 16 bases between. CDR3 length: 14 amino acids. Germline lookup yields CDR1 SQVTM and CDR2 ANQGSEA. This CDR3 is CSVTGTGTSYEQYF. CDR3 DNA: TGCAGCGTCACCGGGACTGGGACATCCTACGAGCAGTACTTC.

The CDR3 loop is CASSRGTGVAEAFF. CDR3 coding DNA: TGCGCCAGCAGCCGCGGGACAGGGGTCGCTGAAGCTTTCTTT. The V call is TRBV5-1, the J call TRBJ1-1; 10 bases agree with TRBD1. Unmatched junction bases numbered 6, after V lost 4 bases and J lost 6 bases. CDR1 and CDR2 from the germline V gene are SGHRS and YFSETQ. This CDR3 has 14 residues.

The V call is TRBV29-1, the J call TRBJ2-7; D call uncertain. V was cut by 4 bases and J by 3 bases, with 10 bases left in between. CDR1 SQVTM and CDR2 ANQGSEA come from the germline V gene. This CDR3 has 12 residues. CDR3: CSVVDPFYEQYF. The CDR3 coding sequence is TGCAGCGTTGTTGATCCTTTCTACGAGCAGTACTTC.

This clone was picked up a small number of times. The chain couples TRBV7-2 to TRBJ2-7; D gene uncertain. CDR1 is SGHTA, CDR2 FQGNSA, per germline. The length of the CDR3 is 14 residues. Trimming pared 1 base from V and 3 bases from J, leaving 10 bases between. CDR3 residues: CASSLGYGYYEQYF. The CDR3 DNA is TGTGCCAGCAGCTTAGGTTACGGGTACTACGAGCAGTACTTC.

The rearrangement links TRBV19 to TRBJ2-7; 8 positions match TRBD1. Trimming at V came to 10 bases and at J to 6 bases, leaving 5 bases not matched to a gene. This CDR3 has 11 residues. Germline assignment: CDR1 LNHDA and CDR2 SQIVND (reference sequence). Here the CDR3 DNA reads TGTGCCACTGGACAGGGTACCGAGCAGTACTTC. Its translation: CATGQGTEQYF.

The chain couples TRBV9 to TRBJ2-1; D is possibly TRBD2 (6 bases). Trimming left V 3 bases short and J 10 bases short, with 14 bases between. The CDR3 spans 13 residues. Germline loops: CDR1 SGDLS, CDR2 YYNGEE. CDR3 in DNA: TGTGCCAGCAGCGGAATACTAGCTGCGGAGCAGTTCTTC. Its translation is CASSGILAAEQFF.

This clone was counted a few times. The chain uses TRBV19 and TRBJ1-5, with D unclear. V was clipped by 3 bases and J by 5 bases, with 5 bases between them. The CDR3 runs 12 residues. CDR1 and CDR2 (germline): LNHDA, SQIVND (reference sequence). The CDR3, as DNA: TGTGCCAGTAGTATTGGACATCAGCCCCAGCATTTT. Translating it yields CASSIGHQPQHF.

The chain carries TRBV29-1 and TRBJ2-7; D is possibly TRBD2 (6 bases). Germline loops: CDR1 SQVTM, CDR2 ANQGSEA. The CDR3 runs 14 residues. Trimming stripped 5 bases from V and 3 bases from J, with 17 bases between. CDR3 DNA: TGCAGCGTTCATGGATCGGGAGTACGCTACGAGCAGTACTTC. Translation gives CSVHGSGVRYEQYF.

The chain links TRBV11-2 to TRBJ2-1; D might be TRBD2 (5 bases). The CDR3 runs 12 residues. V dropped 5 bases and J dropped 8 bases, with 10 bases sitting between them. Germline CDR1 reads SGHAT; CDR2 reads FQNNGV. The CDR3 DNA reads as TGTGCCAGCAGCCCAGCGGATGATGAGCAGTTCTTC. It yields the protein CASSPADDEQFF.

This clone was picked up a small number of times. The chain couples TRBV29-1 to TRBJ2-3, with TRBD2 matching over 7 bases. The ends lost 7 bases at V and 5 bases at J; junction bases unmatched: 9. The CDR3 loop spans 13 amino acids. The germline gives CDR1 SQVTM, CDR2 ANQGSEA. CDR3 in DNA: TGCAGCGCAGCGGCGGGAGTGAAAGATACGCAGTATTTT. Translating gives CSAAAGVKDTQYF.

The CDR3 DNA sequence: TGTGCCAGCAAGCCGAGCGGGTCTTCCTACAATGAGCAGTTCTTC. It codes for CASKPSGSSYNEQFF. This chain uses TRBV6-5 with TRBJ2-1, with D possibly being TRBD2 (6 bases). Trimming pared 7 bases from V and 1 base from J, leaving 14 bases between. CDR3 length: 15 amino acids. From germline, CDR1 is MNHEY and CDR2 SVGAGI.

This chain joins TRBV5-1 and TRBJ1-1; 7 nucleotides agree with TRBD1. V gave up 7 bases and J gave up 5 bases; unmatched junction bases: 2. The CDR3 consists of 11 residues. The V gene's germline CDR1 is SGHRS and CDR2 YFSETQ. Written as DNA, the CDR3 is TGCGCCAGCCAACAGGGGACTGAAGCTTTCTTT. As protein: CASQQGTEAFF.

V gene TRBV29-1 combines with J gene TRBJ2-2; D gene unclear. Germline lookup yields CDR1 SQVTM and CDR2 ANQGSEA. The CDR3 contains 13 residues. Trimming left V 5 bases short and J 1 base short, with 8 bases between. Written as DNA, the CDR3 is TGCAGCGTTTTTAAAGGGAACACCGGGGAGCTGTTTTTT. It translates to CSVFKGNTGELFF.

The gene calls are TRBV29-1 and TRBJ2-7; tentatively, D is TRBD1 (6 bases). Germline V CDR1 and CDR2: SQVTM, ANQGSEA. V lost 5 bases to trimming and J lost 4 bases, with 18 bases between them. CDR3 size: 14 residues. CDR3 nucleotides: TGCAGCGTTCTAATATGGGGACATCAATACGAGCAGTACTTC. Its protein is CSVLIWGHQYEQYF.

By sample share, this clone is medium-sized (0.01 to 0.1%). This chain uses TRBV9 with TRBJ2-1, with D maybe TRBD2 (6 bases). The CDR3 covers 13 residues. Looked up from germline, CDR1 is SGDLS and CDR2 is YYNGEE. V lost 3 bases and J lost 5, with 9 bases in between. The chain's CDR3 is CASSGGTDNEQFF. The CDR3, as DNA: TGTGCCAGCAGCGGCGGGACGGACAATGAGCAGTTCTTC.

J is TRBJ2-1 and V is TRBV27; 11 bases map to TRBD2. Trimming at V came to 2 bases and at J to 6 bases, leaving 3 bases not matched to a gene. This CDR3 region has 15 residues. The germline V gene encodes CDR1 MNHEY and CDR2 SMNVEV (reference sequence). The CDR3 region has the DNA TGTGCCAGCAGTTTAGTAGCGGGAGGGATCAATGAGCAGTTCTTC. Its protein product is CASSLVAGGINEQFF.

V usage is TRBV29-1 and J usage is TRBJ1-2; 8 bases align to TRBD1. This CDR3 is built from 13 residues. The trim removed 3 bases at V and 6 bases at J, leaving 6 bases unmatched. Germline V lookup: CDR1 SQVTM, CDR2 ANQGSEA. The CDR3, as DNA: TGCAGCGTTGACGCAGGGGGCGTCCATGGCTACACCTTC. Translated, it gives CSVDAGGVHGYTF.

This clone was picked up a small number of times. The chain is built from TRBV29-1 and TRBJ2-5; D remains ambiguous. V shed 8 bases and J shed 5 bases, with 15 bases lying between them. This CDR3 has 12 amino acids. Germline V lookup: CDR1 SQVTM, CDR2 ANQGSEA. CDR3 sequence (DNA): TGCAGCTCAAAATCACTGTGGGAGACCCAGTACTTC. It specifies CSSKSLWETQYF. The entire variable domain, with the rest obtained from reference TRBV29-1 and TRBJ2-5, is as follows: SAVISQKPSRDICQRGTSLTIQCQVDSQVTMMFWYRQQPGQSLTLIATANQGSEATYESGFVIDKFPISRPNLTFSTLTVSNMSPEDSSIYLCSSKSLWETQYFGPGTRLLVL.

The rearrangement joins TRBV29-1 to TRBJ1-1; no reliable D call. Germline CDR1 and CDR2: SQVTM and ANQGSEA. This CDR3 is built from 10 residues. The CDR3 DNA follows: TGCAGAACTTCGGGCACTGAAGCTTTCTTT. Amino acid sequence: CRTSGTEAFF.

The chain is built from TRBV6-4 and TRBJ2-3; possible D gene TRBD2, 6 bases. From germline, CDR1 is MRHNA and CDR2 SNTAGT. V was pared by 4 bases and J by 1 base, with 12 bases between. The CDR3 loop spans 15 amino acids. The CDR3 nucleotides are TGTGCCAGCAGTGTTAAAGCGGGCCGCACAGATACGCAGTATTTT. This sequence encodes CASSVKAGRTDTQYF.

DNA of the CDR3: TGCAGCGCTGAGGCTAGCCCCTACGAGCAGTACTTC. Its translation: CSAEASPYEQYF. The rearrangement uses TRBV29-1 and TRBJ2-7; the D gene is possibly TRBD2 (5 bases). Germline assignment: CDR1 SQVTM and CDR2 ANQGSEA. Trimming shortened V by 7 bases and J by 2 bases, and 12 bases separated the two germline ends. There are 12 residues in the CDR3.

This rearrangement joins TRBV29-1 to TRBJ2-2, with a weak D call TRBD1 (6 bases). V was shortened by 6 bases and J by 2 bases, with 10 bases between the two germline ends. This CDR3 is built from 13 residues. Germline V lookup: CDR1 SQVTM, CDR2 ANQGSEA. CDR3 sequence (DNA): TGCAGCGTCTGGGACACCAACACCGGGGAGCTGTTTTTT. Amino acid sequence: CSVWDTNTGELFF.

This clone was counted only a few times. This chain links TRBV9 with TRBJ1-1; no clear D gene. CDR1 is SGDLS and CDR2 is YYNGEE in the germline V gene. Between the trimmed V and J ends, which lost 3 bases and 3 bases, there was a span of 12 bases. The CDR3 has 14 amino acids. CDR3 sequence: CASSAGVWDTEAFF. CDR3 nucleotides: TGTGCCAGCAGCGCGGGCGTATGGGACACTGAAGCTTTCTTT.

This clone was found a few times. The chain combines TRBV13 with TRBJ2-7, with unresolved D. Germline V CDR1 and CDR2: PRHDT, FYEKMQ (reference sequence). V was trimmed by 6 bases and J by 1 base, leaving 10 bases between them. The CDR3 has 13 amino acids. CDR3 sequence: CASSDSPSYEQYF. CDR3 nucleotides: TGTGCCAGCAGTGATTCTCCTTCCTACGAGCAGTACTTC.